This passage covers 29 T cell receptor beta chains from one sample sequenced in a study of blood T cells in healthy people across ages. Primed by a sample-barcoded 5' primer and a J-beta primer mix, a second PCR proceeded for about 6 to 12 cycles. TCRdb fed the 5' RACE reads into MiXCR, producing one record per CDR3 protein. The sample includes about 620,000 distinct CDR3 sequences, over 40% of them seen just once. The material sequenced was blood. The receptors were sampled from a woman of 80 years or more in good health.

This clonotype was detected only a few times. The chain links TRBV11-1 to TRBJ1-1; D not resolved. V was shortened by 7 bases and J by 0 bases, with 18 bases between the two germline ends. The germline V gene has CDR1 SGHAT and CDR2 FQDESV (reference sequence). The CDR3 sequence is 16 residues long. The CDR3 DNA follows: TGTGCCAGCACCAAGCTTGTTACAGACATGAACACTGAAGCTTTCTTT. It is translated as CASTKLVTDMNTEAFF.

The chain couples TRBV20-1 to TRBJ2-2, with 9 bases fitting TRBD2. The CDR3 consists of 17 residues. Trimming took 1 base from V and 0 from J; bases not matched to a gene: 6. CDR1 DFQATT and CDR2 SNEGSKA come from the germline V gene (reference sequence). Written as DNA, the CDR3 is TGCAGTGCTAGAGGCGTAGCGGGGGCCCCGAACACCGGGGAGCTGTTTTTT. Translating gives CSARGVAGAPNTGELFF.

The gene calls are TRBV10-3 and TRBJ2-5; D is possibly TRBD1 (5 bases). The V gene lost 7 bases and the J gene lost 13 bases, with 19 bases spanning the gap. CDR1 and CDR2 (germline): ENHRY, SYGVKD. This CDR3 is 12 amino acids long. The CDR3 DNA is TGTGCCATCATTGGTGCCTCAAGAAGGGGGTACTTC. Its translation is CAIIGASRRGYF.

As to this clonotype: This may be a read error: a much more frequent sequence differs by one nucleotide. This chain joins TRBV12-3 or TRBV12-4 and TRBJ2-7, with D possibly being TRBD1 or TRBD2 (5 bases each). The CDR3 spans 14 residues. V was pared by 5 bases and J by 2 bases, with 13 bases between. CDR3 DNA: TGTGCCAGCAGTCCCCGGGGCCGGGCCTACGAGCAGTACTTC. Encoded protein: CASSPRGRAYEQYF.

In regard to this clonotype: Given a much more abundant clone one base away, this may be a read error. As the CDR3 is not closed by the conserved phenylalanine or tryptophan, this likely results from a read error. This sequence joins TRBV2 and TRBJ2-3; D unclear. Trimming stripped 3 bases from V and 2 bases from J, with 12 bases between. CDR1 and CDR2 from the germline V gene are SNHLY and FYNNEI. The CDR3 spans 15 residues. The CDR3 reads CASSEASPATDTQYL. The CDR3 bases are TGTGCCAGCAGTGAGGCTTCACCGGCCACAGATACGCAGTATTTA.

This clonotype was counted only a few times. The genes are TRBV2 and TRBJ1-2; D ambiguous. Trimming took off 8 bases at V and 2 bases at J, with 6 bases between the two ends. Germline V gene sequence: CDR1 SNHLY, CDR2 FYNNEI. CDR3 length: 11 amino acids. The CDR3 region is CASEQNYGYTF. The CDR3 coding sequence is TGTGCCAGCGAACAGAACTATGGCTACACCTTC.

About this clonotype itself: This sequence may be a read error, since a much larger clone differs from it by one base. V usage is TRBV19 and J usage is TRBJ2-1; TRBD1 is a possible D gene (5 bases). From germline, CDR1 is LNHDA and CDR2 SQIVND (reference sequence). This CDR3 contains 15 residues. V was trimmed by 5 bases and J by 10 bases, leaving 21 bases between them. The chain's CDR3 is CASSSAAGATYEQFF. DNA of the CDR3: TGTGCCAGTAGTTCGGCCGCTGGGGCCACCTACGAGCAGTTCTTC.

V gene TRBV12-3 or TRBV12-4 combines with J gene TRBJ1-2, with D possibly matching TRBD1 (5 bases). CDR3 length: 13 amino acids. V lost 2 bases and J 4 bases, leaving 8 bases between the germline ends. This chain's CDR3 is CASSLKGIYGYTF. The CDR3 bases are TGTGCCAGCAGTTTAAAGGGGATCTATGGCTACACCTTC.

This sequence joins TRBV3-1 and TRBJ2-4; TRBD1 is a possible D gene (5 bases). Per the germline V gene, CDR1 is LGHDT and CDR2 is YNNKEL (reference sequence). Deletions cut 4 bases from V and 0 bases from J, with 13 bases between. The CDR3 contains 16 residues. In DNA form, the CDR3 reads TGTGCCAGCAGCCCAAGACAGTCTCTAGCCAAAAACATTCAGTACTTC. Its translation is CASSPRQSLAKNIQYF.

V is TRBV29-1 and J is TRBJ2-4; no definite D call. Per the germline V gene, CDR1 is SQVTM and CDR2 is ANQGSEA. This CDR3 has 12 amino acids. Trimming pared 3 bases from V and 15 bases from J, leaving 18 bases between. The CDR3 sequence is CSVEGQNQRLYF. In DNA form, the CDR3 reads TGCAGCGTTGAGGGTCAAAACCAACGGCTGTACTTC.

V usage is TRBV9 and J usage is TRBJ2-1; D is perhaps TRBD1 (5 bases). CDR3 length: 11 residues. V lost 7 bases and J 6 bases, leaving 8 bases between the germline ends. Looked up from germline, CDR1 is SGDLS and CDR2 is YYNGEE. The CDR3 loop reads CASGAINEQFF. CDR3 DNA: TGTGCCAGCGGGGCGATCAATGAGCAGTTCTTC.

The chain combines TRBV10-3 with TRBJ1-5, with TRBD1 matching over 9 bases. Germline CDR1 ENHRY, CDR2 SYGVKD. The V gene end was trimmed by 6 bases and the J gene end by 7 bases; junction bases not matched to a gene: 4. The CDR3 spans 13 residues. CDR3 region: CAIRQGAGQPQHF. The CDR3, as DNA: TGTGCCATCAGACAGGGGGCTGGGCAGCCCCAGCATTTT.

The genes are TRBV29-1 and TRBJ2-4; TRBD2 matches 10 bases. CDR3 length: 18 residues. The ends lost 1 base at V and 6 bases at J; junction bases unmatched: 15. Germline assignment: CDR1 SQVTM and CDR2 ANQGSEA. The CDR3 sequence is CSVEASNKRGGLINIQYF. The CDR3 region has the DNA TGCAGCGTTGAAGCCTCCAATAAGCGGGGGGGCCTTATAAACATTCAGTACTTC.

This clonotype appeared a single time. The chain's CDR3 is CASSTYGTGVYEQYF. The CDR3 DNA is TGTGCCAGCAGCACATACGGGACAGGAGTCTACGAGCAGTACTTC. V gene TRBV9 combines with J gene TRBJ2-7; 8 bases agree with TRBD1. The CDR3 is made up of 15 amino acids. Germline CDR1 is SGDLS and CDR2 is YYNGEE. V lost 4 bases to trimming and J lost 3 bases; unmatched junction nucleotides: 9. Looking up the rest from reference TRBV9 and TRBJ2-7 gives the full variable domain: DSGVTQTPKHLITATGQRVTLRCSPRSGDLSVYWYQQSLDQGLQFLIQYYNGEERAKGNILERFSAQQFPDLHSELNLSSLELGDSALYFCASSTYGTGVYEQYFGPGTRLTVT.

This clonotype came up many times. The rearrangement links TRBV6-5 to TRBJ2-1, with TRBD1 matching over 7 bases. V dropped 2 bases and J dropped 7; count of bases not matched to a gene: 5. From germline, CDR1 is MNHEY and CDR2 SVGAGI. The CDR3 length is 14 residues. CDR3 loop: CASSYAGGRNEQFF. CDR3 nucleotide sequence: TGTGCCAGCAGTTACGCAGGGGGTAGAAATGAGCAGTTCTTC.

The rearrangement joins TRBV7-9 to TRBJ2-1; D perhaps matches TRBD1 (6 bases). V shed 2 bases and J shed 7 bases, with 18 bases lying between them. CDR3 length: 16 amino acids. From germline, CDR1 is SEHNR and CDR2 FQNEAQ (reference sequence). The CDR3 DNA follows: TGTGCCAGCAGCTTAAAGCAGGGGCCACGAAAAAATGAGCAGTTCTTC. Protein: CASSLKQGPRKNEQFF.

This clonotype was counted at least ten times. This chain links TRBV29-1 with TRBJ2-4; D unresolved. The V end was cut by 4 bases, the J end by 10 bases, with 8 bases between. Per the germline V gene, CDR1 is SQVTM and CDR2 is ANQGSEA. The CDR3 sequence is 10 residues long. Written as DNA, the CDR3 is TGCAGCGTTGGGTCCCAAATTCAGTACTTC. It codes for CSVGSQIQYF.

The chain has TRBV4-1 and TRBJ2-1; D perhaps matches TRBD2 (5 bases). Germline CDR1 MGHRA, CDR2 YSYEKL. CDR3 length equals 15 residues. Between the trimmed V and J ends, which lost 0 bases and 2 bases, there was a span of 8 bases. The CDR3, as DNA: TGCGCCAGCAGCCAAGATTCGGGGACCTACAATGAGCAGTTCTTC. Translated, it gives CASSQDSGTYNEQFF.

The V call is TRBV6-1, the J call TRBJ2-6; unclear D gene. This CDR3 is built from 15 residues. Germline V gives CDR1 MNHNS, CDR2 SASEGT. The V and J ends lost 4 bases and 1 base respectively, with 8 bases between them. CDR3 nucleotides: TGTGCCAGCAGTGTCCAAGCATCTGGGGCCAACGTCCTGACTTTC. As protein: CASSVQASGANVLTF.

This clonotype has only a few counts. J is TRBJ1-1 and V is TRBV5-1; D is possibly TRBD1 (5 bases). The germline V gene has CDR1 SGHRS and CDR2 YFSETQ. V gave up 2 bases and J gave up 1 base, with 18 bases separating them. The CDR3 sequence is 17 residues long. In DNA form, the CDR3 reads TGCGCCAGCAGCTTATTCTATCCAGGGACGGCGAACACTGAAGCTTTCTTT. The encoded protein is CASSLFYPGTANTEAFF.

Of note for this clonotype: One base away lies a much larger clone, so this may be a sequencing read error. This sequence joins TRBV29-1 and TRBJ2-1; D may be TRBD1 (6 bases). The CDR3 runs 12 residues. The germline V gene encodes CDR1 SQVTM and CDR2 ANQGSEA. This CDR3 is CRAGQLYNEQFF. The CDR3, as DNA: TGCAGGGCTGGACAGCTTTACAATGAGCAGTTCTTC.

Comment on this clonotype: This may stem from a read error, because a much larger clone lies one nucleotide away. V and J are TRBV20-1 and TRBJ2-7; no firm D call. Germline CDR1 is DFQATT and CDR2 is SNEGSKA (reference sequence). This CDR3 spans 12 amino acids. The CDR3: CSARDPNYKQYF. The CDR3 nucleotides read TGCAGTGCTAGAGATCCAAACTACAAGCAGTACTTC.

On this clonotype itself: Given a much more abundant clone one base away, this may be a read error. V and J are TRBV7-9 and TRBJ2-1; D is tentatively TRBD1 or TRBD2 (6 bases each). V was clipped by 6 bases and J by 8 bases, with 17 bases between them. Germline loops: CDR1 SEHNR, CDR2 FQNEAQ (reference sequence). This CDR3 is 14 amino acids long. CDR3 nucleotides: TGTGCCAGCAGAGAGGGGGGAAGGGGCTATGAGCAGTTCTTC. It is translated as CASREGGRGYEQFF.

This chain links TRBV28 with TRBJ1-1, with a possible D match to TRBD1 (5 bases). V dropped 11 bases and J dropped 3 bases, with 10 bases sitting between them. Germline-derived CDR1 and CDR2 are MDHEN and SYDVKM. CDR3 length: 11 amino acids. The CDR3 region has the DNA TGTGCCCTCCGGGGGGACACTGAAGCTTTCTTT. Its translation: CALRGDTEAFF.

This clonotype was seen a handful of times. J is TRBJ2-3 and V is TRBV7-9, with 8 nucleotides matching TRBD1. Germline-derived CDR1 and CDR2 are SEHNR and FQNEAQ (reference sequence). This CDR3 region has 14 residues. The ends lost 8 bases at V and 1 base at J; junction bases unmatched: 5. CDR3 coding DNA: TGTGCCAGCGCCGTGACAGGGGGCACAGATACGCAGTATTTT. It is translated as CASAVTGGTDTQYF.

In its sample, this clonotype was seen many times. The chain is built from TRBV5-1 and TRBJ2-7, with unresolved D. Germline CDR1 is SGHRS and CDR2 is YFSETQ. The CDR3 is made up of 14 amino acids. Trimming cost V 4 bases and J 3 bases, with 14 bases left between them. CDR3 sequence reads: CASSLWTAYYEQYF. The CDR3 nucleotides are TGCGCCAGCAGCCTCTGGACGGCTTACTACGAGCAGTACTTC.

The chain couples TRBV21-1 to TRBJ2-3; no DNA check was done on the table's D call, TRBD1. TRBV21-1 is labeled a pseudogene. The CDR3 runs to 17 residues. CDR3 residues: CASSKGRTGGLKTWAYF. CDR3 nucleotide sequence: TGTGCCAGCAGCAAAGGGCGGACAGGGGGCCTTAAAACGTGGGCGTATTTT.

This clonotype was recorded a few times. The chain employs TRBV4-2 and TRBJ2-2; D possibly corresponds to TRBD2 (6 bases). Per germline, CDR1 LGHNA and CDR2 YNFKEQ. This CDR3 region has 14 residues. CDR3 DNA sequence: TGTGCTAGCCGTAGCGGAGCGAACACCGGGGAGCTGTTTTTT. It yields the protein CASRSGANTGELFF.

As for this clonotype: This may be a read error, as it is one base from a much larger clone. The chain is built from TRBV12-3 or TRBV12-4 and TRBJ2-4; TRBD1 agrees at 9 bases. Germline trimming cut 1 base from V and 13 bases from J; bases unmatched to any gene: 11. The length of the CDR3 is 15 residues. As DNA, the CDR3 is TGTGCCAGCAGTTTAGGGCGGGACAGGGCGAAGGAGCAGTACTTC. It translates to CASSLGRDRAKEQYF.